The 7 T cell receptor beta chains in this list originate from one sample, sequenced in a study of regulatory T cells in long-lasting Graves disease. In building TCR beta libraries, iRepertoire HTBI primers were used together with Arm-PCR of CDR3 regions. A single record per CDR3 protein comes from TCRdb applying MiXCR to the multiplex PCR reads. Of roughly 420,000 distinct CDR3 sequences detected, 14% appear once; the ten largest clones hold over 15%. Time point given: newly diagnosed GD, antithyroid drugs for less than 3 months. There was RNA extracted from PBMCs, and the TCR library was made from it. The same sample was also used in a study of T cells in Graves' hyperthyroidism and ophthalmopathy.

The sequenced sample was peripheral blood mononuclear cells (PBMCs), obtained at new diagnosis, from a patient treated with antithyroid drugs. The receptors come from a woman in her 50s with Graves disease.

This clonotype was detected a few times. V is TRBV19 and J is TRBJ1-5; D ambiguous. Germline assignment: CDR1 LNHDA and CDR2 SQIVND (reference sequence). V dropped 4 bases and J dropped 9 bases, with 7 bases sitting between them. The CDR3 has 11 residues. Written as DNA, the CDR3 is TGTGCCAGTAGTACCCCGGGGCCCCAGCATTTT. Protein product: CASSTPGPQHF.

In this sample, this clonotype turned up many times. The V and J genes are TRBV5-1 and TRBJ2-1, with unresolved D. This CDR3 contains 13 residues. V was trimmed by 0 bases and J by 10 bases, leaving 11 bases between them. CDR1 and CDR2 (germline): SGHRS, YFSETQ. This chain's CDR3 is CASSLVEMGEQFF. The CDR3 coding sequence is TGCGCCAGCAGCTTGGTGGAGATGGGGGAGCAGTTCTTC. Full variable domain (missing parts from reference TRBV5-1 and TRBJ2-1): KAGVTQTPRYLIKTRGQQVTLSCSPISGHRSVSWYQQTPGQGLQFLFEYFSETQRNKGNFPGRFSGRQFSNSRSEMNVSTLELGDSALYLCASSLVEMGEQFFGPGTRLTVL.

This clonotype was seen more than once but under ten times. Being one base from a much bigger clone, this may be a read error. This chain connects TRBV2 to TRBJ2-2; 10 bases are shared with TRBD2. Trimming took 6 bases from V and 6 from J; bases not matched to a gene: 10. CDR3 length: 16 residues. Germline loops: CDR1 SNHLY, CDR2 FYNNEI. CDR3 coding DNA: TGTGCCAGCAGACAAGGAGCGGGAGGGCCGGCCGGGGAGCTGTTTTTT. Protein sequence: CASRQGAGGPAGELFF.

Only a few counts were recorded for this clonotype. CDR3 DNA: TGTGCCAGCAGCCAAATGACTAGCGGGAGGGCAGGGACAGATACGCAGTATTTT. Translated: CASSQMTSGRAGTDTQYF. The chain recombines TRBV3-1 with TRBJ2-3; 14 nucleotides align to TRBD2. Germline values: CDR1 LGHDT, CDR2 YNNKEL (reference sequence). The CDR3 totals 18 residues. The trim removed 2 bases at V and 3 bases at J, leaving 7 bases unmatched.

This clonotype was counted only a few times. A far larger clone differs by one base, so this is likely a read error. The rearrangement uses TRBV7-8 and TRBJ2-1, with D possibly TRBD2 on 5 matching bases. CDR1 and CDR2 from the germline V gene are SGHVS and FQNEAQ. V was trimmed by 0 bases and J by 6 bases, leaving 12 bases between them. The CDR3 is 15 residues long. This chain's CDR3 is CASSLAVAYCNEQFF. In DNA form, the CDR3 reads TGTGCCAGCAGCTTAGCTGTAGCGTACTGCAATGAGCAGTTCTTC. Supplemented by reference TRBV7-8 and TRBJ2-1, the full variable domain reads GAGVSQSPRYKVAKRGQDVALRCDPISGHVSLFWYQQALGQGPEFLTYFQNEAQLDKSGLPSDRFFAERPEGSVSTLKIQRTQQEDSAVYLCASSLAVAYCNEQFFGPGTRLTVL.

In this sample, this clonotype turned up many times. The gene calls are TRBV29-1 and TRBJ2-5, with D tentatively TRBD1 (5 bases). Germline V gene lookup returns CDR1 SQVTM and CDR2 ANQGSEA. CDR3 length: 14 amino acids. DNA for the CDR3: TGCTCTGGTCAGAACGACAGAGTTCAAGAGACCCAGTACTTC. This sequence encodes CSGQNDRVQETQYF.

This clonotype was detected many times. This chain links TRBV28 with TRBJ2-2; D uncertain. Trimming took 6 bases from V and 0 from J, leaving 5 bases between them. CDR1 MDHEN and CDR2 SYDVKM come from the germline V gene. The CDR3 sequence is 13 residues long. The CDR3 DNA follows: TGTGCCAGCAGGGGGTCGAACACCGGGGAGCTGTTTTTT. It yields the protein CASRGSNTGELFF.